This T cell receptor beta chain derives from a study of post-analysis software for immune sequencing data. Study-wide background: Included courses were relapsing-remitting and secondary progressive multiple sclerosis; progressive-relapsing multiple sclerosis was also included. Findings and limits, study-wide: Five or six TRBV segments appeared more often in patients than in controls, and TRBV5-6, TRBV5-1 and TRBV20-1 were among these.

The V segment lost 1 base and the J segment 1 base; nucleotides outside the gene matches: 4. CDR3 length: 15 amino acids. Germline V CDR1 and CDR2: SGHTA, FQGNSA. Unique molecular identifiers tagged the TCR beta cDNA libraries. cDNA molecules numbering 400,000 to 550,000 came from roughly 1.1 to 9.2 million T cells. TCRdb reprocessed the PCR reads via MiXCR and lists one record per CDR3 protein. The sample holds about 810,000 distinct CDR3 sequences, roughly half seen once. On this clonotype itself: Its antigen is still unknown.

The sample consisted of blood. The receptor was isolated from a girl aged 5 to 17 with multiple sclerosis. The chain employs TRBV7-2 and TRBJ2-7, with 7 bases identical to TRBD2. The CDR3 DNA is TGTGCCAGCAGCTTAGGGTCCGGGAGGTCCTACGAGCAGTACTTC. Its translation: CASSLGSGRSYEQYF.